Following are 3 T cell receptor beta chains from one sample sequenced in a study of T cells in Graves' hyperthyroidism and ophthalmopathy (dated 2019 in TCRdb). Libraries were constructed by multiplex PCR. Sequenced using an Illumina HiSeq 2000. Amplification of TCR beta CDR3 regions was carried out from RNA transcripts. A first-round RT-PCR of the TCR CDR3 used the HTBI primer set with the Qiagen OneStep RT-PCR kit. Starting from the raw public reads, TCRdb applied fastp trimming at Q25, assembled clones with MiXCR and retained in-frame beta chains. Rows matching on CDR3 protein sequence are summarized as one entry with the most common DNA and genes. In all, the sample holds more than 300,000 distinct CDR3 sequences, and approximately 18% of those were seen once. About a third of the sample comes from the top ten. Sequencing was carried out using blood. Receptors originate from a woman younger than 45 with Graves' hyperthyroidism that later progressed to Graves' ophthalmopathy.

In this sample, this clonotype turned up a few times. CDR3 in DNA: TGCAGTGCCAAACTGACAGGGGGATCCGCACCCCTCCACTTT. Its protein product is CSAKLTGGSAPLHF. The chain is built from TRBV20-1 and TRBJ1-6, with 9 nucleotides matching TRBD1. The CDR3 is made up of 14 amino acids. V was clipped by 6 bases and J by 11 bases; unmatched bases: 11. The germline CDR1 and CDR2 sequences are DFQATT and SNEGSKA (reference sequence).

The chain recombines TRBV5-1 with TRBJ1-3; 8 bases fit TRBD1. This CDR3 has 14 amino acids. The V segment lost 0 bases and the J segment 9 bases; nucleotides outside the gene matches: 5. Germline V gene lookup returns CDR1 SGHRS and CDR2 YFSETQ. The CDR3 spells CASSLAGTGGTIYF. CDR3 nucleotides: TGCGCCAGCAGCTTGGCCGGGACAGGAGGCACCATATATTTT.

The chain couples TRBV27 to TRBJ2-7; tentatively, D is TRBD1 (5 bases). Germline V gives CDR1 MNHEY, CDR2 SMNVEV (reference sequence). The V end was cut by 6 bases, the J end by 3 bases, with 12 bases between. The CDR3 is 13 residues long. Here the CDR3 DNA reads TGTGCCAGCAGCTGGGGCCAGGACTACGAGCAGTACTTC. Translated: CASSWGQDYEQYF.